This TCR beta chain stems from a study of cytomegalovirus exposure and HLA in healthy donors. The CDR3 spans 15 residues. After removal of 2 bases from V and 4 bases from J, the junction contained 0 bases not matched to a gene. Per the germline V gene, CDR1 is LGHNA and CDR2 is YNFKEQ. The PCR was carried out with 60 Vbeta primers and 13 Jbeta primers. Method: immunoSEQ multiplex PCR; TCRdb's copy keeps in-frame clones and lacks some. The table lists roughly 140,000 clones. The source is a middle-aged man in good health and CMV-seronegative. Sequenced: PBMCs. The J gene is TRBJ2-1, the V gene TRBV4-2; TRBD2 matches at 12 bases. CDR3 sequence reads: CASSQLAGGYNEQFF. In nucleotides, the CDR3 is TGTGCCAGCAGCCAACTAGCGGGGGGGTACAATGAGCAGTTCTTC.